The 20 T cell receptor beta chains reported below all come from one sample, sequenced in a study of regulatory T cells in long-lasting Graves disease. To make TCR beta libraries, researchers used iRepertoire HTBI primers and Arm-PCR of CDR3 regions. TCRdb reanalysed the multiplex PCR reads using MiXCR and keeps one entry per CDR3 protein. The table has over 350,000 distinct CDR3 sequences, around 15% seen once. Time point given: newly diagnosed GD, antithyroid drugs for less than 3 months. PBMC RNA was the source of the TCR library. The sample was also reused in another study, on T cells in Graves' hyperthyroidism and ophthalmopathy.

The sequences come from peripheral blood mononuclear cells (PBMCs), collected at new diagnosis, from a patient treated with antithyroid drugs. Source of these receptors: a woman aged 45-65 years with Graves disease.

Only a few counts were recorded for this clonotype. The rearrangement uses TRBV18 and TRBJ2-2; 8 nucleotides agree with TRBD1. The CDR3 covers 15 residues. Germline V CDR1 and CDR2: KGHSH, LQKENI. Trimming at V came to 2 bases and at J to 3 bases, leaving 2 bases not matched to a gene. The CDR3 spells CASSPVQGDTGELFF. CDR3 bases: TGTGCCAGCTCACCAGTACAGGGGGACACCGGGGAGCTGTTTTTT.

In its sample, this clonotype was seen a few times. The V call is TRBV6-2 or TRBV6-3, the J call TRBJ1-6; 8 nucleotides agree with TRBD1. The V gene end was trimmed by 4 bases and the J gene end by 4 bases; junction bases not matched to a gene: 3. The germline gives CDR1 MNHEY, CDR2 SVGEGT. This CDR3 is 15 amino acids long. CDR3 residues: CASSSRQGYNSPLHF. The CDR3 nucleotides read TGTGCCAGCAGTTCTCGACAGGGGTATAATTCACCCCTCCACTTT.

The chain joins TRBV14 to TRBJ2-1; weak D call: TRBD2 (5 bases). There are 14 residues in the CDR3. CDR1 is SGHDN, CDR2 FVKESK, per germline. Trimming stripped 0 bases from V and 6 bases from J, with 9 bases between. The CDR3 loop reads CASSQDSSFNEQFF. CDR3 coding DNA: TGTGCCAGCAGCCAAGATTCTAGCTTCAATGAGCAGTTCTTC.

In its sample, this clonotype was seen many times. The chain links TRBV28 to TRBJ2-3; perhaps TRBD2 as D (5 bases). From germline, CDR1 is MDHEN and CDR2 SYDVKM. V lost 7 bases and J lost 2, with 13 bases in between. This CDR3 is built from 14 residues. The CDR3 DNA follows: TGTGCCAGCAAGGGCGGGTCTATCACAGATACGCAGTATTTT. Its protein is CASKGGSITDTQYF.

The chain is built from TRBV9 and TRBJ2-5; TRBD2 agrees at 8 bases. This CDR3 region has 16 residues. Germline CDR1 SGDLS, CDR2 YYNGEE. The J segment lost 1 base and the V segment lost 0 bases, leaving 5 bases of the junction unmatched. The CDR3 region has the DNA TGTGCCAGCAGCGTAGGTAATAGCGGGATCCAAGAGACCCAGTACTTC. Its translation: CASSVGNSGIQETQYF.

Notes on this clonotype: This may come from a read error, since a much larger clone is one base off. This rearrangement joins TRBV19 to TRBJ2-1; TRBD2 matches 11 bases. CDR1 is LNHDA and CDR2 is SQIVND in the germline V gene (reference sequence). V lost 5 bases to trimming and J lost 2 bases; unmatched junction nucleotides: 11. The CDR3 has 18 amino acids. The CDR3 nucleotides read TGTGCCAGTAGTCCCGGGACTAGCGGCCAAGGCCCCTACAATGAGCAGTTCTTC. This encodes CASSPGTSGQGPYNEQFF.

This clonotype occurred many times. The genes are TRBV28 and TRBJ1-2; TRBD1 might be the D (5 bases). Trimming took 2 bases from V and 2 from J, leaving 9 bases between them. The CDR3 is 14 amino acids. Germline loops: CDR1 MDHEN, CDR2 SYDVKM. CDR3 residues: CASSLQGLNYGYTF. For the CDR3, the DNA is TGTGCCAGCAGTTTACAGGGACTAAACTATGGCTACACCTTC.

This clonotype was seen more than once but under ten times. V is TRBV5-1 and J is TRBJ2-7, with 10 bases fitting TRBD2. CDR3 length equals 14 residues. V was clipped by 5 bases and J by 5 bases; unmatched bases: 7. Germline V gene data show CDR1 as SGHRS and CDR2 as YFSETQ. CDR3 in amino acids: CASRGAGGLNEQYF. The CDR3 DNA follows: TGCGCCAGCAGGGGAGCGGGAGGGCTGAACGAGCAGTACTTC.

This sequence joins TRBV9 and TRBJ2-3; D uncertain. Trimming took off 0 bases at V and 3 bases at J, with 5 bases between the two ends. The CDR3 extends over 13 amino acids. Looked up from germline, CDR1 is SGDLS and CDR2 is YYNGEE. The CDR3 DNA reads TGTGCCAGCAGCGTAGCGGGTACAGATACGCAGTATTTT. This encodes CASSVAGTDTQYF.

At least ten counts were recorded for this clonotype. This rearrangement joins TRBV6-2 or TRBV6-3 to TRBJ2-1; TRBD2 aligns across 8 bases. V gave up 5 bases and J gave up 7 bases; unmatched junction bases: 7. Germline-derived CDR1 and CDR2 are MNHEY and SVGEGT. This CDR3 region has 14 residues. CDR3: CASSRSGKGNEQFF. Here the CDR3 DNA reads TGTGCCAGCAGTCGTAGCGGGAAAGGGAATGAGCAGTTCTTC.

This clonotype was counted ten times or more. The rearrangement joins TRBV12-3 or TRBV12-4 to TRBJ2-1; D perhaps matches TRBD2 (5 bases). This CDR3 is built from 17 residues. Trimming removed 5 bases at V and 4 bases at J, with 21 bases between. This chain's CDR3 is CASSPYSGGSEYNEQFF. CDR3 coding DNA: TGTGCCAGCAGTCCCTATTCTGGCGGGTCGGAATACAATGAGCAGTTCTTC.

This chain joins TRBV7-9 and TRBJ2-7; possibly TRBD1 for D (6 bases). Trimming pared 0 bases from V and 2 bases from J, leaving 14 bases between. CDR3 size: 16 residues. Germline assignment: CDR1 SEHNR and CDR2 FQNEAQ (reference sequence). DNA of the CDR3: TGTGCCAGCAGCTTAGCTTTTGAACAGGGTGCCTACGAGCAGTACTTC. Amino acids: CASSLAFEQGAYEQYF.

The chain carries TRBV10-3 and TRBJ2-1, with 10 bases aligning to TRBD2. CDR3 size: 14 residues. Germline CDR1 and CDR2: ENHRY and SYGVKD. The V and J ends lost 2 bases and 8 bases, in that order; junction bases with no gene match: 3. The DNA of the CDR3 is TGTGCCATCAGTGAGACTAGCGGGGTGTATGAGCAGTTCTTC. Protein product: CAISETSGVYEQFF.

This clonotype has at least ten counts. The chain carries TRBV27 and TRBJ2-1, with a weak D call TRBD2 (6 bases). Germline CDR1 is MNHEY and CDR2 is SMNVEV (reference sequence). The CDR3 consists of 16 residues. The germline V and J ends were trimmed by 0 bases and 0 bases, with 9 bases remaining between them. The CDR3 sequence is CASSLSLAVSYNEQFF. Here the CDR3 DNA reads TGTGCCAGCAGTTTATCTTTAGCGGTCTCCTACAATGAGCAGTTCTTC.

This clonotype came up many times. The chain is built from TRBV5-1 and TRBJ2-2; no definite D call. The CDR3 covers 15 residues. Per the germline V gene, CDR1 is SGHRS and CDR2 is YFSETQ. V shed 0 bases and J shed 0 bases, with 6 bases lying between them. The CDR3 is CASSLGGTNTGELFF. The CDR3 nucleotides read TGCGCCAGCAGCTTGGGTGGGACGAACACCGGGGAGCTGTTTTTT. Combining the CDR3 with reference TRBV5-1 and TRBJ2-2 gives the whole variable domain KAGVTQTPRYLIKTRGQQVTLSCSPISGHRSVSWYQQTPGQGLQFLFEYFSETQRNKGNFPGRFSGRQFSNSRSEMNVSTLELGDSALYLCASSLGGTNTGELFFGEGSRLTVL.

This clonotype was recorded at least ten times. V is TRBV5-1 and J is TRBJ2-3; possible D gene TRBD2, 6 bases. From germline, CDR1 is SGHRS and CDR2 YFSETQ. The CDR3 extends over 15 amino acids. With 1 base removed from V and 0 bases from J, the gap between germline ends came to 9 bases. CDR3 sequence: CASSLTGTSTDTQYF. As DNA, the CDR3 is TGCGCCAGCAGCTTGACGGGGACTAGCACAGATACGCAGTATTTT.

The chain uses TRBV30 and TRBJ2-6; D gene unclear. Germline lookup yields CDR1 GTSNPN and CDR2 SVGIG (reference sequence). The V gene lost 1 base and the J gene lost 0 bases, with 4 bases spanning the gap. The CDR3 runs to 14 residues. CDR3 sequence: CAWSGDSGANVLTF. The CDR3 nucleotides are TGTGCCTGGAGTGGAGACTCTGGGGCCAACGTCCTGACTTTC.

This chain uses TRBV5-4 with TRBJ2-3, with TRBD2 identical over 12 bases. The germline V gene encodes CDR1 SGHNT and CDR2 YYREEE (reference sequence). The CDR3 totals 17 residues. The V gene end was trimmed by 0 bases and the J gene end by 0 bases; junction bases not matched to a gene: 2. This chain's CDR3 is CASSLAGTSGSTDTQYF. DNA of the CDR3: TGTGCCAGCAGCTTGGCCGGGACTAGCGGGAGCACAGATACGCAGTATTTT. Together with reference TRBV5-4 and TRBJ2-3, the CDR3 gives the full variable domain: ETGVTQSPTHLIKTRGQQVTLRCSSQSGHNTVSWYQQALGQGPQFIFQYYREEENGRGNFPPRFSGLQFPNYSSELNVNALELDDSALYLCASSLAGTSGSTDTQYFGPGTRLTVL.

This clonotype was counted at least ten times. The rearrangement links TRBV11-2 to TRBJ1-1; D is possibly TRBD1 (6 bases). The CDR3 sequence is 15 residues long. Germline-derived CDR1 and CDR2 are SGHAT and FQNNGV. Trimming pared 6 bases from V and 4 bases from J, leaving 18 bases between. The CDR3 sequence: CASSLIGGQTTEAFF. The DNA of the CDR3 is TGTGCCAGCAGTTTGATTGGGGGGCAAACCACTGAAGCTTTCTTT.

The chain recombines TRBV4-1 with TRBJ2-1; 7 bases are a match to TRBD2. This CDR3 comprises 17 residues. The germline CDR1 and CDR2 sequences are MGHRA and YSYEKL. J gave up 3 bases and V 0 bases, and 8 bases lay outside the gene matches. The CDR3 spells CASSQDWASGSYNEQFF. CDR3 nucleotides: TGCGCCAGCAGCCAAGATTGGGCTAGCGGAAGCTACAATGAGCAGTTCTTC.